This TCR beta chain comes out of a study of OX40 agonist ivuxolimab in advanced cancers. Study-level information: Hepatocellular carcinoma, melanoma, renal cell or head and neck cancer affected the dose-escalation patients.

Produced via immunoSEQ multiplex PCR; TCRdb's table is partial and in-frame only. In the table there are some 50,000 clones, over 80% of which are singletons. The ends lost 3 bases at V and 4 bases at J; junction bases unmatched: 4. The CDR3 totals 15 residues. Germline values: CDR1 SGHAT, CDR2 FQNNGV. As to this clone: Its antigen is currently unknown.

Study-wide results and caveats: The 0.1-3.0 mg/kg partial responders had among the lowest clonal expansion.

Material: CD4+ or CD8+ T cells sorted from blood, obtained in a trial of the OX40 agonist ivuxolimab. The TCR comes from an adult with an advanced solid tumor such as melanoma, head and neck, liver or kidney cancer. The chain recombines TRBV11-2 with TRBJ2-3, with 10 positions matching TRBD1. The CDR3: CASSFGQGEADTQYF. DNA of the CDR3: TGTGCCAGCAGCTTCGGACAGGGGGAGGCAGATACGCAGTATTTT. Full variable domain (remainder filled in from reference TRBV11-2 and TRBJ2-3): EAGVAQSPRYKIIEKRQSVAFWCNPISGHATLYWYQQILGQGPKLLIQFQNNGVVDDSQLPKDRFSAERLKGVDSTLKIQPAKLEDSAVYLCASSFGQGEADTQYFGPGTRLTVL.